This entry features one TCR beta chain sequence. Its antigen is not identified. Sequencing was at deep level. Each subset's genomic DNA was split evenly across several immunoSEQ plates. Ten immunoSEQ deep assay plates held the unsorted PBMC DNA. The method was immunoSEQ multiplex PCR; TCRdb's version includes in-frame clones alone and lacks a portion of them. In the table there are about 460,000 clones, roughly 80% of which are singletons. The data are from a study of shared clonotypes between healthy human individuals. Overall study findings and caveats: Read depth was anticipated to influence clonotype sharing among donors.

This clonotype was obtained from a woman in her thirties or forties in good health. Some clones in this sample may be carry-over from other donors' samples. Sequenced material: PBMCs.

CDR3 region: CAWSEDPADTQYF. The CDR3 DNA reads as TGTGCCTGGAGTGAAGATCCGGCAGATACGCAGTATTTT. The chain carries TRBV30 and TRBJ2-3; D gene unclear. This CDR3 is built from 13 residues. Between the trimmed V and J ends, which lost 1 base and 4 bases, there was a span of 9 bases. From germline, CDR1 is GTSNPN and CDR2 SVGIG (reference sequence).